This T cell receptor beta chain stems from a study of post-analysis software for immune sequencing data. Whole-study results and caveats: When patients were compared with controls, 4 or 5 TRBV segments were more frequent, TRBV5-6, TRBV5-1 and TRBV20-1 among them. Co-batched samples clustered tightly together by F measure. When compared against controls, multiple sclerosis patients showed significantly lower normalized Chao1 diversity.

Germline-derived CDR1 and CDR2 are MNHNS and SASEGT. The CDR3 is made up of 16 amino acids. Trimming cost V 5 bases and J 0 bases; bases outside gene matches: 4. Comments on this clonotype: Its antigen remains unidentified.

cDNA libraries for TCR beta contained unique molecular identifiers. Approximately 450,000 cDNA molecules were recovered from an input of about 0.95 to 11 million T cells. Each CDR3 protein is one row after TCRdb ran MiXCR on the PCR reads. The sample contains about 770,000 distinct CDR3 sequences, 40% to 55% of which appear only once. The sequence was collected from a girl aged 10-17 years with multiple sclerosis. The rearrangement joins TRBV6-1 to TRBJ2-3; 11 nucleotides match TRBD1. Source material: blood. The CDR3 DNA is TGTGCCAGCAGTAAAGGGACAGGGGGTAGCACAGATACGCAGTATTTT. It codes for CASSKGTGGSTDTQYF.